This T cell receptor (beta chain) is drawn from a study of cytomegalovirus exposure and HLA in healthy donors. Data came from immunoSEQ multiplex PCR; TCRdb stores just in-frame clones and leaves some out. The data contain 150,000 or so clones, less than 90% of them seen just once; the ten biggest clones take up about 3.5%. Germline CDR1 and CDR2: SQVTM and ANQGSEA. V lost 4 bases and J 6 bases, leaving 3 bases between the germline ends. The CDR3 has 9 amino acids. About this clone: Antigen unknown.

The study's findings and limits: Cytomegalovirus association was assigned to about 180 TCR beta chains. In vitro confirmation showed three CMV-associated chains to be CMV antigen specific.

This chain connects TRBV29-1 to TRBJ1-2; no clear D. The sequenced sample was PBMCs. The sequence derives from a woman under 30 in good health and CMV-seropositive. CDR3 nucleotide sequence: TGCAGCGTTGTAGATGGCTACACCTTC. This translates into CSVVDGYTF.